The 16 T cell receptor beta chains presented below share a single source sample, sequenced in a study of T cell changes during pregnancy in multiple sclerosis. The assay was immunoSEQ multiplex PCR, and TCRdb's table has in-frame clones only and misses some. The sample lists 100,000 or so clones, around 93% occurring once. The sequencing used peripheral blood, collected in the first trimester of pregnancy. These TCRs come from a female donor with multiple sclerosis, enrolled in a pregnancy study.

This chain joins TRBV7-3 and TRBJ2-1; D remains ambiguous. Per the germline V gene, CDR1 is SGHTA and CDR2 is FQGTGA. Trimming pared 3 bases from V and 4 bases from J, leaving 7 bases between. The CDR3 loop spans 13 amino acids. This CDR3 reads CASSFDGYNEQFF. CDR3 nucleotide sequence: TGTGCCAGCAGCTTTGACGGGTACAATGAGCAGTTCTTC.

In its sample, this clone was seen once. The rearrangement links TRBV6-5 to TRBJ2-7, with D unclear. Per the germline V gene, CDR1 is MNHEY and CDR2 is SVGAGI. V lost 2 bases to trimming and J lost 5 bases, with 16 bases between them. This CDR3 has 15 amino acids. The CDR3 region is CASSYGSSSRDEQYF. Written as DNA, the CDR3 is TGTGCCAGCAGTTACGGCTCGAGTAGTCGGGACGAGCAGTACTTC.

The chain joins TRBV6-5 to TRBJ2-7, with 9 bases lining up with TRBD2. This CDR3 contains 13 residues. Trimming removed 7 bases from V and 4 bases from J; junction bases left unmatched: 5. CDR1 is MNHEY, CDR2 SVGAGI, per germline. The CDR3 bases are TGTGCCAGCACGACACTAGCGGGTTACGAGCAGTACTTC. It is translated as CASTTLAGYEQYF.

V and J are TRBV5-1 and TRBJ2-6; no firm D call. V was trimmed by 2 bases and J by 1 base, leaving 10 bases between them. This CDR3 spans 16 amino acids. Per germline, CDR1 SGHRS and CDR2 YFSETQ. In DNA, the CDR3 is TGCGCCAGCAGCTTAGCTGTCCCATCTGGGGCCAACGTCCTGACTTTC. As protein: CASSLAVPSGANVLTF.

The chain joins TRBV4-2 to TRBJ2-2, with TRBD1 matching 9 bases. With V trimmed by 3 bases and J by 5 bases, 7 bases remained unmatched. This CDR3 is built from 16 residues. The germline CDR1 and CDR2 sequences are LGHNA and YNFKEQ. The CDR3 region is CASSHEQGALTGELFF. The DNA of the CDR3 is TGTGCCAGCAGCCACGAACAGGGGGCTCTTACCGGGGAGCTGTTTTTT.

V usage is TRBV6-1 and J usage is TRBJ2-1, with 9 positions matching TRBD2. This CDR3 contains 15 residues. V trimming: 5 bases; J trimming: 9 bases; junction bases outside the gene matches: 11. Germline V gene data show CDR1 as MNHNS and CDR2 as SASEGT. CDR3 protein: CASSQWVGTSSEQFF. The CDR3 DNA reads as TGTGCCAGCAGTCAATGGGTGGGGACTAGCAGTGAGCAGTTCTTC.

This clone was seen more than once but under ten times. This sequence joins TRBV16 and TRBJ1-2; the match to TRBD1 covers 9 bases. The CDR3 has 15 residues. The V segment lost 4 bases and the J segment 2 bases; nucleotides outside the gene matches: 5. Germline V gene lookup returns CDR1 KGHSY and CDR2 FQNENV. The CDR3 DNA sequence: TGTGCCAGCAGCCCGGGGACAGGGTTAAACTATGGCTACACCTTC. It codes for CASSPGTGLNYGYTF.

The chain is built from TRBV7-2 and TRBJ2-5; possibly TRBD2 for D (5 bases). V dropped 3 bases and J dropped 3 bases, with 8 bases sitting between them. Germline V gene sequence: CDR1 SGHTA, CDR2 FQGNSA. This CDR3 spans 13 amino acids. CDR3 region: CASSFLAEETQYF. The CDR3, as DNA: TGTGCCAGCAGCTTTCTAGCTGAAGAGACCCAGTACTTC.

The chain recombines TRBV5-6 with TRBJ2-7; D perhaps matches TRBD2 (6 bases). The V gene's germline CDR1 is SGHDT and CDR2 YYEEEE. CDR3 length: 12 residues. V lost 4 bases and J lost 7, with 12 bases in between. CDR3 loop: CASSQTRTEQYF. CDR3 bases: TGTGCCAGCAGCCAGACTAGGACGGAGCAGTACTTC. Complete variable domain (other parts from reference TRBV5-6 and TRBJ2-7): DAGVTQSPTHLIKTRGQQVTLRCSPKSGHDTVSWYQQALGQGPQFIFQYYEEEERQRGNFPDRFSGHQFPNYSSELNVNALLLGDSALYLCASSQTRTEQYFGPGTRLTVT.

The genes are TRBV7-8 and TRBJ2-3, with a weak D call TRBD1 (5 bases). The CDR3 loop spans 16 amino acids. Between the trimmed V and J ends, which lost 1 base and 4 bases, there was a span of 15 bases. Germline CDR1 is SGHVS and CDR2 is FQNEAQ. The CDR3 sequence: CASSLGPGSPSDTQYF. The DNA for the CDR3 is TGTGCCAGCAGCTTAGGACCAGGGTCGCCCTCAGATACGCAGTATTTT. Full variable domain (outside the CDR3, taken from reference TRBV7-8 and TRBJ2-3): GAGVSQSPRYKVAKRGQDVALRCDPISGHVSLFWYQQALGQGPEFLTYFQNEAQLDKSGLPSDRFFAERPEGSVSTLKIQRTQQEDSAVYLCASSLGPGSPSDTQYFGPGTRLTVL.

V is TRBV29-1 and J is TRBJ1-2; no clear D gene. CDR1 and CDR2 from the germline V gene are SQVTM and ANQGSEA. The CDR3 totals 13 residues. V lost 2 bases, J lost 4 bases, and 11 bases lay in between. CDR3 sequence reads: CSVEMVAGYGYTF. CDR3 DNA: TGCAGCGTTGAAATGGTGGCGGGCTATGGCTACACCTTC.

V gene TRBV12-5 combines with J gene TRBJ2-3, with 9 bases fitting TRBD2. J was trimmed by 4 bases and V by 1 base; bases with no gene match: 9. CDR3 length equals 17 residues. Germline values: CDR1 LGHNT, CDR2 FRNRAP. CDR3 bases: TGTGCTAGTGGTTTGGGGGGGGGACTAGCTCGGCCAGATACGCAGTATTTT. Its translation is CASGLGGGLARPDTQYF.

The chain employs TRBV4-1 and TRBJ1-2; TRBD1 is a possible D gene (5 bases). The V and J ends lost 1 base and 2 bases respectively, with 8 bases between them. The length of the CDR3 is 14 residues. The germline CDR1 and CDR2 sequences are MGHRA and YSYEKL. Here the CDR3 reads CASSQAGLNYGYTF. The CDR3 coding sequence is TGCGCCAGCAGCCAAGCAGGGTTGAACTATGGCTACACCTTC.

The chain is built from TRBV29-1 and TRBJ2-5; D not resolved. V lost 5 bases, J lost 1 base, and 14 bases lay in between. The germline V gene encodes CDR1 SQVTM and CDR2 ANQGSEA. CDR3 size: 14 residues. The CDR3 spells CSVPGVRFQETQYF. For the CDR3, the DNA is TGCAGCGTTCCGGGTGTTAGGTTCCAAGAGACCCAGTACTTC. Full variable domain (missing parts from reference TRBV29-1 and TRBJ2-5): SAVISQKPSRDICQRGTSLTIQCQVDSQVTMMFWYRQQPGQSLTLIATANQGSEATYESGFVIDKFPISRPNLTFSTLTVSNMSPEDSSIYLCSVPGVRFQETQYFGPGTRLLVL.

This chain links TRBV7-3 with TRBJ2-1, with a weak D call TRBD2 (6 bases). The germline V gene encodes CDR1 SGHTA and CDR2 FQGTGA. The ends were cut back, 4 bases at V and 5 bases at J, with 9 bases in the middle. This CDR3 has 13 amino acids. The CDR3 sequence: CASSSGDNNEQFF. In DNA form, the CDR3 reads TGTGCCAGCAGCTCGGGGGATAACAATGAGCAGTTCTTC. The complete variable domain, with remaining parts taken from reference TRBV7-3 and TRBJ2-1, reads GAGVSQTPSNKVTEKGKYVELRCDPISGHTALYWYRQSLGQGPEFLIYFQGTGAADDSGLPNDRFFAVRPEGSVSTLKIQRTERGDSAVYLCASSSGDNNEQFFGPGTRLTVL.

The table lists this clone with a count of one. V and J are TRBV27 and TRBJ1-1; 9 bases align to TRBD1. Looked up from germline, CDR1 is MNHEY and CDR2 is SMNVEV (reference sequence). After removal of 5 bases from V and 1 base from J, the junction contained 11 bases not matched to a gene. There are 17 residues in the CDR3. The CDR3 loop reads CASSANRGQSTNTEAFF. The CDR3 DNA sequence: TGTGCCAGCAGTGCCAACAGGGGGCAGAGTACGAACACTGAAGCTTTCTTT.